Each of the 30 T cell receptor beta chains below was sequenced from the same sample in a study of cytotoxic CD8 clonotypes in ibrutinib-treated CLL. Clones were sequenced by immunoSEQ multiplex PCR, and TCRdb holds only the in-frame ones, with some missing. The sample includes fewer than 400,000 clones, roughly 70% of them seen just once. The sequencing used PBMCs, collected after 36 months of ibrutinib treatment. Source of these receptors: a human donor with chronic lymphocytic leukemia.

The CDR3 sequence is CASSFGQTPAGEANVLTF. The CDR3 DNA follows: TGTGCCAGCAGCTTTGGCCAAACGCCCGCCGGGGAGGCCAACGTCCTGACTTTC. The V call is TRBV7-9, the J call TRBJ2-6, with D possibly matching TRBD2 (5 bases). The ends were cut back, 3 bases at V and 6 bases at J, with 21 bases in the middle. The CDR3 is 18 amino acids. Per germline, CDR1 SEHNR and CDR2 FQNEAQ (reference sequence).

V usage is TRBV5-6 and J usage is TRBJ1-1; TRBD1 agrees at 8 bases. CDR1 is SGHDT, CDR2 YYEEEE, per germline. V lost 0 bases to trimming and J lost 7 bases; unmatched junction nucleotides: 5. The CDR3 totals 14 residues. The CDR3: CASSLGTGGFEAFF. Written as DNA, the CDR3 is TGTGCCAGCAGCTTGGGTACAGGGGGTTTTGAAGCTTTCTTT.

The chain has TRBV4-3 and TRBJ2-7; D gene uncertain. The CDR3 is made up of 13 amino acids. Germline V lookup: CDR1 LGHNA, CDR2 YSLEER. V dropped 6 bases and J dropped 1 base, with 10 bases sitting between them. This chain's CDR3 is CASSPKGSYEQYF. In nucleotides, the CDR3 is TGCGCCAGCAGTCCTAAAGGGTCCTACGAGCAGTACTTC.

This chain connects TRBV15 to TRBJ2-2; D could derive from TRBD1 or TRBD2 (6 bases each). Germline-derived CDR1 and CDR2 are LNHNV and YYDKDF (reference sequence). This CDR3 is 16 amino acids long. V was cut by 5 bases and J by 1 base, with 14 bases left in between. This CDR3 reads CATSSLRGVNTGELFF. DNA for the CDR3: TGTGCCACCAGCTCTCTGAGGGGGGTGAACACCGGGGAGCTGTTTTTT.

This clone appeared a few times. The rearrangement joins TRBV4-1 to TRBJ2-7; D is possibly TRBD2 (6 bases). Germline V gene data show CDR1 as MGHRA and CDR2 as YSYEKL. V shed 0 bases and J shed 3 bases, with 12 bases lying between them. This CDR3 contains 15 residues. CDR3 protein: CASSQEGWGVYEQYF. CDR3 DNA sequence: TGCGCCAGCAGCCAAGAGGGTTGGGGGGTCTACGAGCAGTACTTC.

This clone was counted a few times. The J gene is TRBJ1-1, the V gene TRBV11-2; weak D call: TRBD1 (6 bases). Germline CDR1 and CDR2: SGHAT and FQNNGV. The V end lost 6 bases, the J end lost 5 bases, and 22 bases lay between the germline ends. The CDR3 length is 16 residues. The chain's CDR3 is CASRPVQGRGGTEAFF. The CDR3 DNA reads TGTGCCAGCAGGCCTGTACAAGGCAGGGGAGGGACTGAAGCTTTCTTT.

The CDR3 DNA follows: TGCGCCAGCAGCGAAGCCTCGGCGGCAGATACGCAGTATTTT. Its protein product is CASSEASAADTQYF. The chain is built from TRBV5-1 and TRBJ2-3; D is undetermined. V dropped 4 bases and J dropped 4 bases, with 13 bases sitting between them. Germline V gene lookup returns CDR1 SGHRS and CDR2 YFSETQ. This CDR3 region has 14 residues. The full variable domain, its missing parts supplied by reference TRBV5-1 and TRBJ2-3, is KAGVTQTPRYLIKTRGQQVTLSCSPISGHRSVSWYQQTPGQGLQFLFEYFSETQRNKGNFPGRFSGRQFSNSRSEMNVSTLELGDSALYLCASSEASAADTQYFGPGTRLTVL.

The V gene is TRBV29-1, the J gene TRBJ1-2, with D possibly TRBD1 on 5 matching bases. V was shortened by 7 bases and J by 8 bases, with 17 bases between the two germline ends. CDR1 is SQVTM, CDR2 ANQGSEA, per germline. This CDR3 comprises 12 residues. In DNA, the CDR3 is TGCAGCGGCTGGGACCCTGGGGAAGGCTACACCTTC. It yields the protein CSGWDPGEGYTF.

The rearrangement links TRBV4-1 to TRBJ1-4, with D tentatively TRBD1 (5 bases). CDR1 MGHRA and CDR2 YSYEKL come from the germline V gene. The ends were cut back, 1 base at V and 7 bases at J, with 16 bases in the middle. The CDR3 runs 16 residues. CDR3 nucleotide sequence: TGCGCCAGCAGCCAAGTCCTTTCGGGACTGAGTGAAAAACTGTTTTTT. Its protein is CASSQVLSGLSEKLFF.

The V and J genes are TRBV4-1 and TRBJ1-6; TRBD1 matches at 7 bases. Germline loops: CDR1 MGHRA, CDR2 YSYEKL. The CDR3 is made up of 18 amino acids. The trim removed 0 bases at V and 10 bases at J, leaving 15 bases unmatched. The CDR3 coding sequence is TGCGCCAGCAGCCAAGATCCCACCGGGACAGATTATCCCTCACCCCTCCACTTT. Encoded protein: CASSQDPTGTDYPSPLHF.

This clone was observed a few times. The V and J genes are TRBV12-5 and TRBJ1-1; no reliable D call. Germline CDR1 and CDR2: LGHNT and FRNRAP. This CDR3 contains 11 residues. V was pared by 6 bases and J by 2 bases, with 4 bases between. CDR3 loop: CASGYNTEAFF. CDR3 DNA sequence: TGTGCTAGTGGATATAACACTGAAGCTTTCTTT.

This clone was seen just once. The V call is TRBV5-4, the J call TRBJ2-5, with D maybe TRBD1 (6 bases). V gave up 5 bases and J gave up 1 base, with 9 bases separating them. The CDR3 sequence is 13 residues long. Per the germline V gene, CDR1 is SGHNT and CDR2 is YYREEE (reference sequence). The CDR3 DNA sequence: TGTGCCAGCAGACAGGGCCTCCAAGAGACCCAGTACTTC. Amino acid sequence: CASRQGLQETQYF.

V gene TRBV5-6 combines with J gene TRBJ2-3; TRBD1 agrees at 9 bases. CDR1 and CDR2 (germline): SGHDT, YYEEEE. This CDR3 is built from 17 residues. Trimming at V came to 0 bases and at J to 3 bases, leaving 8 bases not matched to a gene. CDR3 amino acids: CASSLELGQGGTDTQYF. The CDR3 DNA follows: TGTGCCAGCAGCTTGGAACTGGGACAGGGAGGGACAGATACGCAGTATTTT.

The chain combines TRBV4-1 with TRBJ2-7; perhaps TRBD2 as D (6 bases). V was cut by 0 bases and J by 2 bases, with 14 bases left in between. Germline assignment: CDR1 MGHRA and CDR2 YSYEKL. This CDR3 comprises 16 residues. CDR3 protein: CASSQDRGWGTYEQYF. The CDR3 bases are TGCGCCAGCAGCCAAGATCGGGGGTGGGGAACCTACGAGCAGTACTTC.

This clone showed up just a few times. A read error may produce the germline difference seen at one junction end. CDR3: CAISTGQGLSAF. DNA of the CDR3: TGTGCCATCAGTACGGGACAGGGCTTAAGTGCCTTC. The V gene is TRBV10-3, the J gene TRBJ1-2; TRBD1 agrees at 9 bases. The CDR3 runs to 12 residues. CDR1 is ENHRY and CDR2 is SYGVKD in the germline V gene.

The V and J genes are TRBV18 and TRBJ2-7; 10 bases are shared with TRBD2. CDR3 length: 15 amino acids. Germline CDR1 is KGHSH and CDR2 is LQKENI. J lost 4 bases, V lost 3 bases, and 6 bases had no gene match. CDR3 nucleotide sequence: TGTGCCAGCTCACCTAGCGGGGGGAGGATATACGAGCAGTACTTC. Its protein product is CASSPSGGRIYEQYF.

The rearrangement uses TRBV4-1 and TRBJ1-2; possible D gene TRBD1, 5 bases. Germline loops: CDR1 MGHRA, CDR2 YSYEKL. The V and J ends lost 0 bases and 3 bases respectively, with 11 bases between them. CDR3 length: 15 residues. CDR3 sequence reads: CASSQDGGGDYGYTF. The DNA of the CDR3 is TGCGCCAGCAGCCAAGATGGCGGAGGGGACTATGGCTACACCTTC.

This clone was found once. CDR3 residues: CSVEEGLAEAFF. In DNA form, the CDR3 reads TGCAGCGTTGAAGAAGGGCTCGCTGAAGCTTTCTTT. V is TRBV29-1 and J is TRBJ1-1; no reliable D call. This CDR3 comprises 12 residues. Germline V gene lookup returns CDR1 SQVTM and CDR2 ANQGSEA. The V end lost 0 bases, the J end lost 6 bases, and 8 bases lay between the germline ends.

As to this clone: Germline and junction disagree at one end, which may indicate a read error. This chain uses TRBV2 with TRBJ2-2; the D is unclear. Looked up from germline, CDR1 is SNHLY and CDR2 is FYNNEI. This CDR3 is 15 amino acids long. CDR3 bases: TGTGCCAGCAGGGAAGAGGCGTTGTGGACCGGGGAGCTGTTTTTT. Translated, it gives CASREEALWTGELFF.

A remark on this clone: Other DNA sequences in this specimen translate into the identical CDR3. V and J are TRBV5-1 and TRBJ2-5; D might be TRBD1 (6 bases). V was cut by 0 bases and J by 0 bases, with 9 bases left in between. Germline V gene data show CDR1 as SGHRS and CDR2 as YFSETQ. The CDR3 contains 15 residues. The CDR3 DNA sequence: TGCGCCAGCAGCTTGGCACAGGGAGACCAAGAGACCCAGTACTTC. Amino acids: CASSLAQGDQETQYF.

This clone has only a few counts. The chain recombines TRBV25-1 with TRBJ2-1, with 8 bases matching TRBD1. The germline CDR1 and CDR2 sequences are MGHDK and SYGVNS. V lost 7 bases and J lost 7; bases outside the gene matches: 6. This CDR3 is 13 amino acids long. The CDR3 coding sequence is TGTGCCAGCAACACCGGGACAGGAAATGAGCAGTTCTTC. Translation: CASNTGTGNEQFF. The variable domain in full, with the rest retrieved from reference TRBV25-1 and TRBJ2-1, is EADIYQTPRYLVIGTGKKITLECSQTMGHDKMYWYQQDPGMELHLIHYSYGVNSTEKGDLSSESTVSRIRTEHFPLTLESARPSHTSQYLCASNTGTGNEQFFGPGTRLTVL.

This clone appeared a single time. The rearrangement links TRBV18 to TRBJ2-3; no clear D. The V and J ends lost 3 bases and 2 bases respectively, with 9 bases between them. The CDR3 is made up of 14 amino acids. Germline-derived CDR1 and CDR2 are KGHSH and LQKENI. DNA for the CDR3: TGTGCCAGCTCACCCCTTGCCCCCACAGATACGCAGTATTTT. Translation: CASSPLAPTDTQYF.

The CDR3 loop reads CASSLGWDVFTEQFF. CDR3 bases: TGCGCCAGCAGCTTGGGTTGGGACGTGTTTACTGAGCAGTTCTTC. V and J are TRBV5-1 and TRBJ2-1, with D possibly called TRBD1 or TRBD2 (5 bases each). This CDR3 is 15 amino acids long. CDR1 and CDR2 from the germline V gene are SGHRS and YFSETQ. Trimming took 0 bases from V and 9 from J, leaving 16 bases between them.

The chain joins TRBV4-1 to TRBJ2-7; perhaps TRBD2 as D (5 bases). Per germline, CDR1 MGHRA and CDR2 YSYEKL. This CDR3 region has 14 residues. V was pared by 4 bases and J by 0 bases, with 10 bases between. In nucleotides, the CDR3 is TGCGCCAGCAGCCGATTTCGGGGCTCCTACGAGCAGTACTTC. Amino acid sequence: CASSRFRGSYEQYF.

The V gene is TRBV9, the J gene TRBJ1-3, with D unresolved. CDR1 is SGDLS, CDR2 YYNGEE, per germline. Trimming left V 0 bases short and J 2 bases short, with 9 bases between. The CDR3 has 15 amino acids. The CDR3 is CASSVDPGAGNTIYF. Written as DNA, the CDR3 is TGTGCCAGCAGCGTAGATCCAGGAGCTGGAAACACCATATATTTT.

The V and J genes are TRBV15 and TRBJ1-4; D gene unclear. Per the germline V gene, CDR1 is LNHNV and CDR2 is YYDKDF (reference sequence). V was pared by 5 bases and J by 5 bases, with 9 bases between. This CDR3 has 13 residues. The CDR3 nucleotides read TGTGCCACCAGCCCCCGTTTGAATGAAAAACTGTTTTTT. Translation: CATSPRLNEKLFF.

This chain joins TRBV5-1 and TRBJ2-1, with 11 bases fitting TRBD2. Germline V gives CDR1 SGHRS, CDR2 YFSETQ. CDR3 length: 18 amino acids. With 3 bases clipped from V and 3 bases from J, the junction kept 11 bases outside the gene matches. The CDR3 sequence: CASSYGRAGLADYNEQFF. CDR3 nucleotides: TGCGCCAGCAGCTATGGCAGGGCGGGACTAGCGGACTACAATGAGCAGTTCTTC.

This chain joins TRBV5-6 and TRBJ1-2, with D perhaps TRBD1 (5 bases). The length of the CDR3 is 16 residues. Germline V gene sequence: CDR1 SGHDT, CDR2 YYEEEE. Trimming left V 4 bases short and J 6 bases short, with 22 bases between. CDR3 in amino acids: CASSPPTPRRVNGYTF. Written as DNA, the CDR3 is TGTGCCAGCAGCCCCCCCACGCCTCGCAGGGTGAATGGCTACACCTTC.

This chain joins TRBV11-2 and TRBJ2-1, with no clear D. V lost 5 bases, J lost 4 bases, and 3 bases lay in between. CDR1 and CDR2 (germline): SGHAT, FQNNGV. This CDR3 region has 11 residues. CDR3 region: CASSQYNEQFF. The CDR3 nucleotides are TGTGCCAGCAGCCAGTACAATGAGCAGTTCTTC.

The chain uses TRBV9 and TRBJ2-2; TRBD2 matches at 7 bases. The germline gives CDR1 SGDLS, CDR2 YYNGEE. The junction had 6 bases not matched to a gene; V was cut back by 4 bases and J by 0 bases. The CDR3 consists of 16 residues. The DNA for the CDR3 is TGTGCCAGCAGCTTACTAGCGAACACGAACACCGGGGAGCTGTTTTTT. Translating gives CASSLLANTNTGELFF.